Sequencing of this TCR beta chain was carried out in a study of blood T cell repertoires in COVID-19. Study information: Italy, Spain and the United States were the sources of the convalescent and acute COVID-19 samples. T cells, B-cell-depleted T cells, or PBMCs supplied cDNA or gDNA.

The ends were cut back, 8 bases at V and 6 bases at J, with 17 bases in the middle. Germline-derived CDR1 and CDR2 are MDHEN and SYDVKM. The length of the CDR3 is 13 residues. The authors' processing: Cell counts per sample came from amplifying reference gene primers. Assay: immunoSEQ multiplex PCR; the TCRdb copy retains only in-frame clones and omits some. Clonal size and the V and J genes are those of that table, whereas D and trimming came from the DNA. The sample includes fewer than 150,000 clones, around nine tenths of them seen just once. The sample consisted of peripheral blood. This chain connects TRBV28 to TRBJ2-7, with TRBD2 as a possible D gene (5 bases). The origin of this receptor is a woman aged 40 to 49 with acute or convalescent COVID-19. For the CDR3, the DNA is TGTGCCAGCCTAGATGGAGGAGGACGCGAGCAGTACTTC. It codes for CASLDGGGREQYF.